A single sample gave rise to the 30 T cell receptor beta chains below, sequenced in a study of shared clonotypes between healthy human individuals. Using immunoSEQ multiplex PCR, the repertoire was profiled, and TCRdb retains in-frame clones only, with some absent. The top ten clones hold approximately 0.9% of a sample with around 1,100,000 clones, 60% to 80% of them seen once. The source material was memory CD4+ T cells from PBMCs. Subset here: CD45RA-negative fraction. The origin of the receptors is a man aged 18 to 30 in good health. Some clones in this sample may be carry-over from other donors' samples.

The chain couples TRBV7-2 to TRBJ1-2; 8 nucleotides match TRBD1. This CDR3 region has 14 residues. Germline V gene sequence: CDR1 SGHTA, CDR2 FQGNSA. The V and J ends lost 4 bases and 4 bases, in that order; junction bases with no gene match: 5. The CDR3 region has the DNA TGTGCCAGCAGCTCTGACAGGGGAAGCTATGGCTACACCTTC. This encodes CASSSDRGSYGYTF.

V usage is TRBV4-1 and J usage is TRBJ1-2, with 7 nucleotides matching TRBD1. Germline CDR1 and CDR2: MGHRA and YSYEKL. J was trimmed by 5 bases and V by 0 bases; bases with no gene match: 6. The CDR3 has 15 residues. CDR3 loop: CASSQDPGQMYGYTF. In DNA form, the CDR3 reads TGCGCCAGCAGCCAAGACCCGGGACAGATGTATGGCTACACCTTC.

This clone has only one observation. V is TRBV7-8 and J is TRBJ2-1, with D uncertain. The CDR3 spans 13 residues. The ends were cut back, 6 bases at V and 0 bases at J, with 6 bases in the middle. Germline CDR1 and CDR2: SGHVS and FQNEAQ. The CDR3 nucleotides read TGTGCCAGCAGACAGCGCTCCTACAATGAGCAGTTCTTC. It yields the protein CASRQRSYNEQFF.

V usage is TRBV7-2 and J usage is TRBJ2-2; TRBD1 aligns across 8 bases. The V segment lost 5 bases and the J segment 7 bases; nucleotides outside the gene matches: 6. This CDR3 has 14 amino acids. Germline V gene sequence: CDR1 SGHTA, CDR2 FQGNSA. CDR3 sequence reads: CASSQRQGLGELFF. The CDR3 bases are TGTGCCAGCAGCCAGAGACAGGGGCTCGGGGAGCTGTTTTTT.

The rearrangement joins TRBV5-1 to TRBJ2-7, with 9 nucleotides matching TRBD1. V shed 3 bases, J shed 6 bases, and the junction held 10 bases outside the gene matches. The CDR3 is made up of 15 amino acids. Germline CDR1 SGHRS, CDR2 YFSETQ. CDR3 coding DNA: TGCGCCAGCAGCTCAAAGACAGGGGGTAGTGGCGAGCAGTACTTC. Translation gives CASSSKTGGSGEQYF.

On this clone: At one end the junction does not follow the germline gene, possibly because of a read error. The chain couples TRBV4-1 to TRBJ2-1; possible D gene TRBD2, 6 bases. From germline, CDR1 is MGHRA and CDR2 YSYEKL. The CDR3 runs to 15 residues. The chain's CDR3 is CASSLQRAAYNEQFF. CDR3 sequence (DNA): TGTGCCAGCAGCCTCCAGCGGGCGGCCTACAATGAGCAGTTCTTC.

The chain carries TRBV30 and TRBJ2-1, with a weak D call TRBD2 (5 bases). Between the trimmed V and J ends, which lost 0 bases and 8 bases, there was a span of 11 bases. Per the germline V gene, CDR1 is GTSNPN and CDR2 is SVGIG (reference sequence). The CDR3 loop spans 13 amino acids. The chain's CDR3 is CAWSVGDWDEQFF. The CDR3 bases are TGTGCCTGGAGTGTGGGAGATTGGGATGAGCAGTTCTTC.

The rearrangement joins TRBV4-2 to TRBJ2-1; D uncertain. CDR1 and CDR2 from the germline V gene are LGHNA and YNFKEQ. Deletions cut 0 bases from V and 9 bases from J, with 15 bases between. The CDR3 loop spans 15 amino acids. The CDR3 protein is CASSQEPFSGVEQFF. CDR3 coding DNA: TGTGCCAGCAGCCAAGAGCCCTTTAGTGGTGTTGAGCAGTTCTTC.

In its sample, this clone was seen a few times. The gene calls are TRBV27 and TRBJ1-5, with no clear D. The CDR3 covers 17 residues. Germline CDR1 reads MNHEY; CDR2 reads SMNVEV (reference sequence). Between the trimmed V and J ends, which lost 4 bases and 2 bases, there was a span of 18 bases. The CDR3 DNA follows: TGTGCCAGCAGTTCCCACCGACCCCCACGTGGCAATCAGCCCCAGCATTTT. It specifies CASSSHRPPRGNQPQHF.

The gene calls are TRBV2 and TRBJ2-1; 7 nucleotides line up with TRBD2. Trimming removed 3 bases from V and 3 bases from J; junction bases left unmatched: 5. Per the germline V gene, CDR1 is SNHLY and CDR2 is FYNNEI. This CDR3 has 15 residues. CDR3 DNA sequence: TGTGCCAGCAGTGAGGAGCGGGGCTACTACAATGAGCAGTTCTTC. It codes for CASSEERGYYNEQFF.

This chain connects TRBV7-2 to TRBJ2-3, with unresolved D. The V end lost 2 bases, the J end lost 8 bases, and 11 bases lay between the germline ends. The CDR3 covers 13 residues. CDR1 and CDR2 from the germline V gene are SGHTA and FQGNSA. Written as DNA, the CDR3 is TGTGCCAGCAGCTTAAGTCAAGTTGGTACGCAGTATTTT. It yields the protein CASSLSQVGTQYF.

The chain has TRBV7-2 and TRBJ1-2, with a possible D match to TRBD1 (5 bases). Trimming shortened V by 5 bases and J by 8 bases, and 21 bases separated the two germline ends. The CDR3 is 15 residues long. Looked up from germline, CDR1 is SGHTA and CDR2 is FQGNSA. The CDR3 region is CASSRLGPTLGGYTF. As DNA, the CDR3 is TGTGCCAGCAGCCGATTGGGACCGACCCTCGGGGGCTACACCTTC.

V usage is TRBV29-1 and J usage is TRBJ2-5; 11 bases line up with TRBD2. CDR1 is SQVTM and CDR2 is ANQGSEA in the germline V gene. This CDR3 region has 14 residues. With 7 bases clipped from V and 4 bases from J, the junction kept 8 bases outside the gene matches. The CDR3 here is CSGLLAGVRETQYF. CDR3 sequence (DNA): TGCAGCGGCCTACTAGCGGGAGTTAGAGAGACCCAGTACTTC.

This sequence joins TRBV11-2 and TRBJ2-2; either TRBD1 or TRBD2 may supply D (5 bases each). Trimming left V 1 base short and J 5 bases short, with 11 bases between. The CDR3 has 15 amino acids. Per the germline V gene, CDR1 is SGHAT and CDR2 is FQNNGV. Here the CDR3 DNA reads TGTGCCAGCAGCTTAGTTGGGGGTCGGACCGGGGAGCTGTTTTTT. Protein: CASSLVGGRTGELFF.

The chain links TRBV12-5 to TRBJ2-5; D tentatively fits TRBD1 or TRBD2 (6 bases each). Germline V gene data show CDR1 as LGHNT and CDR2 as FRNRAP. This CDR3 comprises 15 residues. Trimming took off 6 bases at V and 5 bases at J, with 19 bases between the two ends. The CDR3: CASGGGTSLRETQYF. Here the CDR3 DNA reads TGTGCTAGTGGCGGAGGGACATCCTTAAGGGAGACCCAGTACTTC. Full variable domain (outside the CDR3, taken from reference TRBV12-5 and TRBJ2-5): DARVTQTPRHKVTEMGQEVTMRCQPILGHNTVFWYRQTMMQGLELLAYFRNRAPLDDSGMPKDRFSAEMPDATLATLKIQPSEPRDSAVYFCASGGGTSLRETQYFGPGTRLLVL.

The V call is TRBV2, the J call TRBJ2-4; D perhaps matches TRBD1 (6 bases). This CDR3 has 15 amino acids. The V gene's germline CDR1 is SNHLY and CDR2 FYNNEI. V was trimmed by 4 bases and J by 11 bases, leaving 21 bases between them. The CDR3 is CASSVIWDTTLFQYF. CDR3 bases: TGTGCCAGCAGTGTAATTTGGGACACTACTTTATTTCAGTACTTC. Supplemented by reference TRBV2 and TRBJ2-4, the full variable domain reads EPEVTQTPSHQVTQMGQEVILRCVPISNHLYFYWYRQILGQKVEFLVSFYNNEISEKSEIFDDQFSVERPDGSNFTLKIRSTKLEDSAMYFCASSVIWDTTLFQYFGAGTRLSVL.

The V and J genes are TRBV2 and TRBJ2-7; 8 bases map to TRBD1. The CDR3 consists of 13 residues. Trimming at V came to 11 bases and at J to 1 base, leaving 7 bases not matched to a gene. Germline V gives CDR1 SNHLY, CDR2 FYNNEI. The CDR3 protein is CAGTGGLSYEQYF. The DNA of the CDR3 is TGTGCCGGTACAGGGGGGTTATCCTACGAGCAGTACTTC. Together with reference TRBV2 and TRBJ2-7, the CDR3 gives the full variable domain: EPEVTQTPSHQVTQMGQEVILRCVPISNHLYFYWYRQILGQKVEFLVSFYNNEISEKSEIFDDQFSVERPDGSNFTLKIRSTKLEDSAMYFCAGTGGLSYEQYFGPGTRLTVT.

The chain carries TRBV27 and TRBJ1-2, with 8 bases matching TRBD1. The CDR3 is 15 amino acids. CDR1 MNHEY and CDR2 SMNVEV come from the germline V gene (reference sequence). V shed 2 bases and J 5 bases; nucleotides not matched to a gene: 7. CDR3 DNA sequence: TGTGCCAGCAGTTTAAACGCAGGGGGCGGGTATGGCTACACCTTC. Protein product: CASSLNAGGGYGYTF.

CDR3 in amino acids: CASGPDRSTNYGYTF. The DNA of the CDR3 is TGTGCCAGCGGCCCGGACAGATCCACGAACTATGGCTACACCTTC. The genes are TRBV6-1 and TRBJ1-2, with D tentatively TRBD1 (6 bases). Germline assignment: CDR1 MNHNS and CDR2 SASEGT. V was shortened by 8 bases and J by 2 bases, with 18 bases between the two germline ends. This CDR3 has 15 amino acids.

A few counts support this clone. CDR3: CASRFTTNEKLFF. As DNA, the CDR3 is TGTGCCAGCCGGTTTACCACTAATGAAAAACTGTTTTTT. V is TRBV2 and J is TRBJ1-4; D ambiguous. The CDR3 runs 13 residues. The ends were cut back, 8 bases at V and 2 bases at J, with 9 bases in the middle. CDR1 and CDR2 from the germline V gene are SNHLY and FYNNEI.

This clone was seen at least ten times. The same CDR3 also results from other DNA sequences found in this sample. The V call is TRBV30, the J call TRBJ2-7; 9 positions agree with TRBD2. The V gene's germline CDR1 is GTSNPN and CDR2 SVGIG (reference sequence). CDR3 length: 16 amino acids. Unmatched junction bases numbered 9, after V lost 2 bases and J lost 1 base. CDR3 sequence: CAWSLYVTSGSYEQYF. For the CDR3, the DNA is TGTGCCTGGAGTCTATATGTGACTAGCGGTTCCTACGAGCAGTACTTC.

The chain employs TRBV29-1 and TRBJ2-5; D not certain. Looked up from germline, CDR1 is SQVTM and CDR2 is ANQGSEA. V lost 7 bases and J lost 2, with 11 bases in between. The CDR3 length is 12 residues. Written as DNA, the CDR3 is TGCAGCGCAACCACATGGCAAGAGACCCAGTACTTC. It translates to CSATTWQETQYF.

The chain links TRBV11-2 to TRBJ2-2; D might be TRBD2 (7 bases). Germline loops: CDR1 SGHAT, CDR2 FQNNGV. This CDR3 has 15 residues. Trimming left V 7 bases short and J 4 bases short, with 16 bases between. CDR3 bases: TGTGCCAGCACCTCCTGGGCGGGGGCCACCGGGGAGCTGTTTTTT. It translates to CASTSWAGATGELFF.

The chain links TRBV6-5 to TRBJ2-7; no definite D call. Trimming removed 2 bases from V and 3 bases from J, with 5 bases in between. The CDR3 is 12 amino acids. Germline V gene data show CDR1 as MNHEY and CDR2 as SVGAGI. CDR3 sequence reads: CASSYGRYEQYF. DNA of the CDR3: TGTGCCAGCAGTTACGGACGCTACGAGCAGTACTTC.

In this sample, this clone turned up once. This may be a read error: a much more frequent sequence differs by one nucleotide. This rearrangement joins TRBV7-9 to TRBJ1-5; no reliable D call. CDR1 SEHNR and CDR2 FQNEAQ come from the germline V gene (reference sequence). The V end was cut by 5 bases, the J end by 3 bases, with 5 bases between. The CDR3 contains 12 residues. CDR3 protein: CASSPNNQPQHF. DNA of the CDR3: TGTGCCAGCAGCCCAAACAATCAGCCCCAGCATTTT.

V is TRBV11-2 and J is TRBJ2-1; 10 bases match TRBD2. The CDR3 runs 16 residues. Germline V gene sequence: CDR1 SGHAT, CDR2 FQNNGV. Trimming took 5 bases from V and 6 from J; bases not matched to a gene: 10. CDR3 in DNA: TGTGCCAGCAGCCCCGATCTAGCGGGAGTGGGCAATGAGCAGTTCTTC. Translating it yields CASSPDLAGVGNEQFF.

This rearrangement joins TRBV27 to TRBJ2-7, with 10 bases that match TRBD2. Germline V gene data show CDR1 as MNHEY and CDR2 as SMNVEV (reference sequence). V lost 3 bases to trimming and J lost 3 bases; unmatched junction nucleotides: 5. The CDR3 runs to 15 residues. The CDR3 DNA reads as TGTGCCAGCAGTTTGTATGGGACTAGCGACTACGAGCAGTACTTC. Translation: CASSLYGTSDYEQYF.

V and J are TRBV5-5 and TRBJ2-7; D might be TRBD1 or TRBD2, each matching 6 bases. The CDR3 is 14 residues long. Germline V CDR1 and CDR2: SGHKS, YYEKEE (reference sequence). Trimming took off 4 bases at V and 6 bases at J, with 17 bases between the two ends. The CDR3 DNA reads TGTGCCAGCAGCCTCGTTCCGGGGGCGACCGAGCAGTACTTC. Protein sequence: CASSLVPGATEQYF. Looking up the rest from reference TRBV5-5 and TRBJ2-7 gives the full variable domain: DAGVTQSPTHLIKTRGQQVTLRCSPISGHKSVSWYQQVLGQGPQFIFQYYEKEERGRGNFPDRFSARQFPNYSSELNVNALLLGDSALYLCASSLVPGATEQYFGPGTRLTVT.

This clone appeared many times. This chain joins TRBV28 and TRBJ1-2; no definite D call. Germline loops: CDR1 MDHEN, CDR2 SYDVKM. Trimming removed 8 bases at V and 4 bases at J, with 17 bases between. The CDR3 contains 14 residues. The DNA for the CDR3 is TGTGCCAGCGGCTACCTTGGCGGGAGCTATGGCTACACCTTC. Its protein is CASGYLGGSYGYTF.

The chain joins TRBV7-2 to TRBJ2-3; tentatively, D is TRBD1 (5 bases). CDR1 is SGHTA and CDR2 is FQGNSA in the germline V gene. Trimming removed 3 bases from V and 5 bases from J, with 12 bases in between. The CDR3 spans 14 residues. CDR3 bases: TGTGCCAGCAGCTTGGACAAGAGTGGAGATACGCAGTATTTT. Translation: CASSLDKSGDTQYF.